One and the same sample provided the 13 T cell receptor beta chains below, sequenced in a study of blood T cell repertoires in COVID-19. Some clones are missing from TCRdb's copy, which holds only in-frame ones; the method was immunoSEQ multiplex PCR. In the table there are some 200,000 clones, 65% to 90% of which are singletons. The sample was PBMCs or T cells enriched from blood (not recorded which). These receptors were collected from a man between 35 and 55 years old who had recovered from COVID-19.

The chain joins TRBV4-2 to TRBJ1-2, with TRBD1 matching 9 bases. The germline V gene encodes CDR1 LGHNA and CDR2 YNFKEQ. V lost 0 bases to trimming and J lost 1 base; unmatched junction nucleotides: 6. The CDR3 has 17 residues. CDR3 bases: TGTGCCAGCAGCCAAGAGGGGGACAGGGCCCATAACTATGGCTACACCTTC. Translating it yields CASSQEGDRAHNYGYTF.

J is TRBJ2-5 and V is TRBV6-2 or TRBV6-3; D may be TRBD1 (6 bases). V was shortened by 6 bases and J by 2 bases, with 13 bases between the two germline ends. The CDR3 has 14 amino acids. CDR1 and CDR2 (germline): MNHEY, SVGEGT. CDR3: CASSHRQAQETQYF. CDR3 coding DNA: TGTGCCAGCAGCCATCGACAGGCACAAGAGACCCAGTACTTC.

The CDR3 sequence: CASKYRVTNTEAFF. DNA for the CDR3: TGTGCCAGCAAATACAGGGTAACGAACACTGAAGCTTTCTTT. This chain uses TRBV6-6 with TRBJ1-1; perhaps TRBD1 as D (6 bases). V gave up 7 bases and J gave up 1 base, with 13 bases separating them. From germline, CDR1 is MNHNY and CDR2 SVGAGI (reference sequence). The length of the CDR3 is 14 residues.

This clone was recorded once. This chain joins TRBV29-1 and TRBJ2-3; 9 bases line up with TRBD1. The CDR3 is 17 amino acids. Germline trimming cut 5 bases from V and 5 bases from J; bases unmatched to any gene: 17. The germline V gene encodes CDR1 SQVTM and CDR2 ANQGSEA. CDR3 loop: CSVKQGAAGFNVDTQYF. The CDR3 region has the DNA TGCAGCGTTAAACAGGGGGCTGCCGGGTTTAATGTAGATACGCAGTATTTT.

At least ten counts were recorded for this clone. The V gene is TRBV6-4, the J gene TRBJ2-2, with TRBD2 identical over 8 bases. CDR1 and CDR2 from the germline V gene are MRHNA and SNTAGT. The CDR3 length is 15 residues. Trimming took 6 bases from V and 5 from J; bases not matched to a gene: 8. The CDR3 sequence: CASSQTSGATGELFF. Here the CDR3 DNA reads TGTGCCAGCAGCCAAACTAGCGGAGCAACCGGGGAGCTGTTTTTT.

This clone was seen a handful of times. The rearrangement joins TRBV6-2 or TRBV6-3 to TRBJ1-3, with D possibly TRBD1 on 6 matching bases. V was clipped by 4 bases and J by 0 bases, with 16 bases between them. The germline V gene encodes CDR1 MNHEY and CDR2 SVGEGT. The CDR3 covers 17 residues. In nucleotides, the CDR3 is TGTGCCAGCAGTTCCTACTCCGGACAGCTCTCTGGAAACACCATATATTTT. Translated, it gives CASSSYSGQLSGNTIYF.

This chain links TRBV6-5 with TRBJ1-4; D is ambiguous. From germline, CDR1 is MNHEY and CDR2 SVGAGI. Trimming cost V 5 bases and J 7 bases, with 11 bases left between them. The CDR3 runs to 13 residues. CDR3 residues: CASSHGRSEKLFF. CDR3 nucleotide sequence: TGTGCCAGCAGTCACGGCCGGAGTGAAAAACTGTTTTTT.

The chain couples TRBV6-1 to TRBJ2-7; 9 bases align to TRBD1. The CDR3 sequence is 16 residues long. Germline V gene data show CDR1 as MNHNS and CDR2 as SASEGT. V lost 4 bases and J lost 2; bases outside the gene matches: 9. CDR3 sequence (DNA): TGTGCCAGCAGTGGGACCGGACAGGGGAGGACCTACGAGCAGTACTTC. This gives the protein CASSGTGQGRTYEQYF.

This chain uses TRBV18 with TRBJ1-1; TRBD1 is a possible D gene (5 bases). Germline CDR1 reads KGHSH; CDR2 reads LQKENI. The length of the CDR3 is 16 residues. The V end was cut by 2 bases, the J end by 0 bases, with 13 bases between. CDR3 bases: TGTGCCAGCTCACCATCGGAAGAACAGGTGAACACTGAAGCTTTCTTT. Protein: CASSPSEEQVNTEAFF.

There are a few counts of this clone. The V gene is TRBV2, the J gene TRBJ1-1; no reliable D call. The CDR3 runs to 16 residues. The V gene's germline CDR1 is SNHLY and CDR2 FYNNEI. Trimming removed 2 bases at V and 2 bases at J, with 15 bases between. The CDR3 spells CASSEIVVGGNTEAFF. The CDR3, as DNA: TGTGCCAGCAGTGAAATAGTAGTGGGAGGAAACACTGAAGCTTTCTTT. Using reference TRBV2 and TRBJ1-1 for the parts outside the CDR3, the full variable domain is EPEVTQTPSHQVTQMGQEVILRCVPISNHLYFYWYRQILGQKVEFLVSFYNNEISEKSEIFDDQFSVERPDGSNFTLKIRSTKLEDSAMYFCASSEIVVGGNTEAFFGQGTRLTVV.

The rearrangement uses TRBV3-1 (or the pseudogene TRBV3-2) and TRBJ1-2; no firm D call. The germline V and J ends were trimmed by 0 bases and 7 bases, with 12 bases remaining between them. CDR1 LGHDT and CDR2 YNNKEL come from the germline V gene (reference sequence). This CDR3 is built from 14 residues. CDR3 coding DNA: TGTGCCAGCAGCCAAGAGGGTGCAGGTTCTGGCTACACCTTC. Translation: CASSQEGAGSGYTF.

This chain connects TRBV24-1 to TRBJ2-2; 9 positions match TRBD1. CDR3 size: 16 residues. Trimming took 1 base from V and 8 from J; bases not matched to a gene: 7. Germline V gene sequence: CDR1 KGHDR, CDR2 SFDVKD. The CDR3 sequence: CATSDFGTGRAGELFF. In DNA form, the CDR3 reads TGTGCCACCAGTGATTTTGGGACAGGGAGGGCGGGGGAGCTGTTTTTT.

The V and J genes are TRBV27 and TRBJ2-5; 7 bases match TRBD2. CDR1 MNHEY and CDR2 SMNVEV come from the germline V gene (reference sequence). J lost 7 bases, V lost 6 bases, and 14 bases had no gene match. There are 15 residues in the CDR3. The CDR3 region has the DNA TGTGCCAGCAGCCCGTGGCGGGGAGGGCCGGGGACCCAGTACTTC. It specifies CASSPWRGGPGTQYF.